Sequencing of this T cell receptor (beta chain) was carried out in a study of blood T cells in healthy people across ages. The overall study: Capture by template switching was about one barcoded beta molecule per two T cells. Study-wide results and limits: Changes in expanded clonotypes were possibly confounded, as the CMV status of donors was unknown.

Remarks on this clonotype: Its antigen is currently unknown.

For the second PCR, which ran for about 7 to 11 cycles, a sample-barcoded 5' primer and a J-beta primer mix were used. The yield of each sample was at least 2.5 million CDR3-containing paired-end reads. MiXCR, run by TCRdb on the 5' RACE reads, gives a single entry per CDR3 protein. This repertoire shows roughly 1,800,000 distinct CDR3 sequences, around 50% found once; its top ten account for 2.1%. Germline values: CDR1 MGHDK, CDR2 SYGVNS. The CDR3 consists of 14 residues. After removal of 3 bases from V and 9 bases from J, the junction contained 11 bases not matched to a gene. Whenever a sample was processed, at least 6.5 million PBMCs were isolated.

The chain couples TRBV25-1 to TRBJ2-7; 7 bases are a match to TRBD1. The specimen was blood. The TCR sequence derives from a woman aged 40-49 years in good health. CDR3 DNA: TGTGCCAGCAGTGAGGGGACAGCCCTATTTGTGCAGTACTTC. It translates to CASSEGTALFVQYF.